This TCR beta chain originates from a study of blood T cell repertoires in COVID-19. Looked up from germline, CDR1 is MNHEY and CDR2 is SVGAGI. The CDR3 has 14 amino acids. V shed 6 bases and J shed 2 bases, with 14 bases lying between them. Under the authors' procedure: Nucleated cell counts were estimated from reference gene primer amplification. This table comes from immunoSEQ multiplex PCR, and its TCRdb copy is limited to in-frame clones, with some not included. D and trimming were read from the DNA, whereas the V and J calls and clone size are those reported in that table. The sample records approximately 74,000 clones, approximately 79% being singletons.

Sequenced: peripheral blood. The origin of this receptor is a man aged 55 to 70 with acute or convalescent COVID-19. This chain connects TRBV6-5 to TRBJ2-7; D possibly corresponds to TRBD2 (5 bases). The CDR3 is CASRPSGMTYEQYF. The CDR3 nucleotides are TGTGCCAGCAGGCCAAGCGGAATGACCTACGAGCAGTACTTC.